This TCR beta chain was sequenced in a study of CD8+ T cells in alopecia areata. The authors extracted RNA and reverse transcribed it into cDNA as the sequencing template. Clones were read by immunoSEQ multiplex PCR, and TCRdb kept only the in-frame ones, dropping some. This table holds nearly 200,000 clones, roughly 64% found once. Described treatment: oral pan-JAK inhibitor, 5-10 mg twice daily. Germline trimming cut 5 bases from V and 0 bases from J; bases unmatched to any gene: 5. The CDR3 is 16 amino acids. Per the germline V gene, CDR1 is MDHEN and CDR2 is SYDVKM. The source of this sequence is a human donor with alopecia areata. The sequenced sample was CD4+ T cells sorted from blood, obtained at week 24, from a patient treated with tofacitinib. V and J are TRBV28 and TRBJ1-4, with 8 bases lining up with TRBD1. CDR3 nucleotide sequence: TGTGCCAGCAGTAATCTGGGACAGGCAACTAATGAAAAACTGTTTTTT. Its protein product is CASSNLGQATNEKLFF. Full variable domain (outside the CDR3, taken from reference TRBV28 and TRBJ1-4): DVKVTQSSRYLVKRTGEKVFLECVQDMDHENMFWYRQDPGLGLRLIYFSYDVKMKEKGDIPEGYSVSREKKERFSLILESASTNQTSMYLCASSNLGQATNEKLFFGSGTQLSVL.